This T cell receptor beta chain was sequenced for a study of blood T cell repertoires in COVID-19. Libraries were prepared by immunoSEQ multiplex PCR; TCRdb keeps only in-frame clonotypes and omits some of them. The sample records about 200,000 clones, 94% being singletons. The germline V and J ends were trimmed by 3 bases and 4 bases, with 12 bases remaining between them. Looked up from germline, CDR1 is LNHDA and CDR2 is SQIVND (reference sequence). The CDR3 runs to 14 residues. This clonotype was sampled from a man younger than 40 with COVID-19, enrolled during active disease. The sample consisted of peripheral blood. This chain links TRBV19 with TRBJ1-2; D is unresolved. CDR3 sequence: CASSILASSYGYTF. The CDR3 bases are TGTGCCAGTAGTATCCTAGCTTCCTCCTATGGCTACACCTTC.